The T cell receptor (beta chain) under discussion was sequenced for a study of blood T cell repertoires in COVID-19. Study at large: The analysed material was cDNA or gDNA that came from T cells, B-cell-depleted T cells, or PBMCs.

Original data processing: Reference gene primer amplification yielded estimated nucleated cell counts. The repertoire was sequenced with immunoSEQ multiplex PCR; TCRdb's copy has only in-frame clones and lacks some. Clone size and V and J calls were adopted from that table, with D and trimming inferred from the DNA. This table holds about 250,000 clones, roughly 84% found once. CDR1 is SGHRS and CDR2 is YFSETQ in the germline V gene. V trimming: 2 bases; J trimming: 4 bases; junction bases outside the gene matches: 11. The CDR3 has 16 residues. The sequence was collected from a man in his forties with acute or convalescent COVID-19. The sequenced sample consisted of peripheral blood. This chain connects TRBV5-1 to TRBJ2-5; 7 bases line up with TRBD2. DNA of the CDR3: TGCGCCAGCAGCTTTTCGTATGCGGGAGTCCCAGAGACCCAGTACTTC. Translation gives CASSFSYAGVPETQYF.